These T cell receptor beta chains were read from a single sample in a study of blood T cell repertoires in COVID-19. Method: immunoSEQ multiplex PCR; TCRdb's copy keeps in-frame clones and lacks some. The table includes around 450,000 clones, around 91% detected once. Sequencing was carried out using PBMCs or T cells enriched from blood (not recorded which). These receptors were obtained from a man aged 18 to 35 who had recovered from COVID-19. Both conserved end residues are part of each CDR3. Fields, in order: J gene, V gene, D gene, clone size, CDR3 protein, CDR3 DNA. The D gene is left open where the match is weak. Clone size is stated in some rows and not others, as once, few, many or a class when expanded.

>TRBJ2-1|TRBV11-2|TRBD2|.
CASSNRTSGRGNEQFF
TGTGCCAGCAGCAACAGGACTAGCGGGAGAGGCAATGAGCAGTTCTTC
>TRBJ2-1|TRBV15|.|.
CATSRDRGAYNEQFF
TGTGCCACCAGCAGAGACAGGGGGGCCTACAATGAGCAGTTCTTC
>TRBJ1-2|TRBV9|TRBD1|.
CASSQMDRLNGYTF
TGTGCCAGCAGCCAAATGGACAGGCTGAATGGCTACACCTTC
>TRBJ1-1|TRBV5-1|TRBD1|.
CASSFKGADTEAFF
TGCGCCAGCAGCTTCAAGGGGGCGGACACTGAAGCTTTCTTT
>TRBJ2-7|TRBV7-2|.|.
CASSLHRVHEQYF
TGTGCCAGCAGCTTGCACAGGGTGCACGAGCAGTACTTC
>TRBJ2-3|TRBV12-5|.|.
CASGPTPDGRGPLEDTQYF
TGTGCTAGTGGTCCTACCCCAGACGGGCGGGGGCCATTAGAAGATACGCAGTATTTT
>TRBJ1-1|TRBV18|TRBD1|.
CASSPGQADNTEAFF
TGTGCCAGCTCACCTGGACAGGCCGATAACACTGAAGCTTTCTTT
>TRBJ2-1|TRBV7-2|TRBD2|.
CASSGMGGGPLYGQFF
TGTGCCAGCAGCGGTATGGGGGGAGGGCCCCTGTATGGGCAGTTCTTC
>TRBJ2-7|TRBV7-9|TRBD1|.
CASSLLGTGKNYEQYF
TGTGCCAGCAGCCTCCTGGGGACAGGTAAAAACTACGAGCAGTACTTC
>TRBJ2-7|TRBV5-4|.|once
CASSLFIGARGLGSYEQYF
TGTGCCAGCAGCTTGTTCATCGGCGCGCGGGGCCTGGGCTCCTACGAGCAGTACTTC
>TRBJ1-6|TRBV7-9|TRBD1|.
CASSLNRDSSPLHF
TGTGCCAGCAGCTTAAACAGGGACAGTTCACCCCTCCACTTT
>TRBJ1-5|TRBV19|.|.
CASSTLSAGLNQPQHF
TGTGCCAGTAGTACCCTATCGGCGGGATTAAATCAGCCCCAGCATTTT
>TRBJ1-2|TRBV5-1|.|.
CASRDSYGYTF
TGCGCCAGCAGGGACAGTTATGGCTACACCTTC
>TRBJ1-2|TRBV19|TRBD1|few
CASKDREDGYTF
TGTGCCAGTAAGGACAGGGAGGATGGCTACACCTTC
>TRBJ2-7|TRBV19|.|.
CASSPRRGREQYF
TGTGCCAGTAGTCCCAGGAGGGGGCGAGAGCAGTACTTC
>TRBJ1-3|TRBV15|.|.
CATRGEMSPGNTIYF
TGTGCCACCAGGGGAGAAATGAGCCCTGGAAACACCATATATTTT
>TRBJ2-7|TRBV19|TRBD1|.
CASSTYPGQGFGEQYF
TGTGCCAGTAGTACTTACCCGGGACAGGGGTTCGGCGAGCAGTACTTC
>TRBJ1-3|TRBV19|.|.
CASSIRDGTRRYTGNTIYF
TGTGCCAGTAGTATCCGAGACGGGACAAGAAGATACACTGGAAACACCATATATTTT
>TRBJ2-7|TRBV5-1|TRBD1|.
CASSLGRDSGTYEQYF
TGCGCCAGCAGCTTGGGACGGGACAGCGGAACCTACGAGCAGTACTTC
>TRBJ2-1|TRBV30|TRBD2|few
CAWSEGLAVENEQFF
TGTGCCTGGAGTGAAGGTCTAGCGGTAGAGAATGAGCAGTTCTTC
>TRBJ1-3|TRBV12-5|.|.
CASGFGGTGNTIYF
TGTGCTAGTGGTTTCGGGGGTACTGGAAACACCATATATTTT
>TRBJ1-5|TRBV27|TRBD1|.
CASGQGINQPQHF
TGTGCCAGCGGACAGGGGATCAATCAGCCCCAGCATTTT
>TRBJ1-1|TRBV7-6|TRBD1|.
CASSLATGVNTEAFF
TGTGCCAGCAGCTTAGCGACAGGGGTGAACACTGAAGCTTTCTTT
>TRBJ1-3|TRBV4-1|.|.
CASSQPTGGGGNTIYF
TGCGCCAGCAGCCAACCCACGGGGGGCGGAGGAAACACCATATATTTT
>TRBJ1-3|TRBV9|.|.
CASSVAPEGFDSSGNTIYF
TGTGCCAGCAGCGTAGCTCCGGAAGGATTTGACAGCTCTGGAAACACCATATATTTT
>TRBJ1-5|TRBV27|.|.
CASSLTPPGEYSNQPQHF
TGTGCCAGCAGTTTAACTCCCCCGGGAGAATATAGCAATCAGCCCCAGCATTTT
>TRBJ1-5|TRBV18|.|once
CASSRGSGGNQPQHF
TGTGCCAGCTCACGGGGTTCGGGGGGGAATCAGCCCCAGCATTTT
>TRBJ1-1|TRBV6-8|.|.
CASSYSTQLMNTEAFF
TGTGCCAGCAGTTACTCGACACAGCTTATGAACACTGAAGCTTTCTTT
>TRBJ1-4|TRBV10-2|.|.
CASSEPIREVRRLVEKLFF
TGCGCCAGCAGTGAGCCAATAAGGGAGGTACGCCGTTTAGTTGAAAAACTGTTTTTT
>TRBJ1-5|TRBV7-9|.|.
CASSPKGGHQPQHF
TGTGCCAGCAGCCCCAAGGGGGGGCATCAGCCCCAGCATTTT
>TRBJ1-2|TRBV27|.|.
CASSFRLTGRSNYGYTF
TGTGCCAGCAGTTTCAGATTGACAGGCCGATCTAACTATGGCTACACCTTC
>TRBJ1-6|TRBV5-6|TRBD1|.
CASSNRDRGNSPLHF
TGTGCCAGCAGCAACCGGGACAGGGGTAATTCACCCCTCCACTTT
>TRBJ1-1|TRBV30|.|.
CAWSVRGTEAFF
TGTGCCTGGAGTGTTCGGGGCACTGAAGCTTTCTTT
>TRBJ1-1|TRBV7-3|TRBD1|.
CASSSTGGEGTEAFF
TGTGCCAGCAGCTCGACAGGGGGCGAGGGGACTGAAGCTTTCTTT
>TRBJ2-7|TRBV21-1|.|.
CASSKAPTGDAYEQYF
TGTGCCAGCAGCAAAGCGCCGACAGGGGACGCCTACGAGCAGTACTTC
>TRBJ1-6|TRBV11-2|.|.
CASSLNPDTNYYNSPLHF
TGTGCCAGCAGCTTAAACCCGGACACGAACTACTATAATTCACCCCTCCACTTT
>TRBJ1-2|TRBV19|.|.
CASREGPRYGYTF
TGTGCCAGTAGGGAGGGGCCGCGCTATGGCTACACCTTC
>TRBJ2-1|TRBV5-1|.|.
CASSSYHPTVNEQFF
TGCGCCAGCAGCTCATATCATCCTACGGTTAATGAGCAGTTCTTC
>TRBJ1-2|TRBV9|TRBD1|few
CASSSQRGQVWFRGYTF
TGTGCCAGCAGCTCCCAAAGGGGACAGGTGTGGTTTCGTGGCTACACCTTC
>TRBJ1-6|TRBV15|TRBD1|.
CATSTSRTGADSPLHF
TGTGCCACCAGCACCTCCAGGACAGGCGCGGATTCACCCCTCCACTTT
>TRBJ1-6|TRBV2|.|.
CASREDRYNSPLHF
TGTGCCAGCAGAGAGGACAGATATAATTCACCCCTCCACTTT
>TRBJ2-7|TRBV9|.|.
CASSVGSGFEQYF
TGTGCCAGCAGCGTAGGATCGGGTTTCGAGCAGTACTTC
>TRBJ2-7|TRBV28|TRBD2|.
CASSASGPYEQYF
TGTGCCAGCAGTGCTAGCGGCCCTTACGAGCAGTACTTC
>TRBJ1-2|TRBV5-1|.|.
CASSLKTDSNYGYTF
TGCGCCAGCAGCTTGAAGACGGACAGCAACTATGGCTACACCTTC
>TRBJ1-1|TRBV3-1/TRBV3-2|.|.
CASSRQPYLNTEAFF
TGTGCCAGCAGCCGACAGCCCTACCTGAACACTGAAGCTTTCTTT
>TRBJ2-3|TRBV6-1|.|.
CASSDGTTDTQYF
TGTGCCAGCAGTGATGGCACCACAGATACGCAGTATTTT
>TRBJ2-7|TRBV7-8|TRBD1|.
CASSLPARDSVSSYEQYF
TGTGCCAGCAGCTTACCGGCCCGGGACAGTGTATCTTCCTACGAGCAGTACTTC
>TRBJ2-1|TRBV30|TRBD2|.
CAGIAGGLRSYNEQFF
TGTGCCGGAATAGCGGGAGGGCTTAGGTCCTACAATGAGCAGTTCTTC
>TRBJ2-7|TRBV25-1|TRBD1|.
CASSKTTGQGYEQYF
TGTGCCAGCAGTAAAACCACGGGACAGGGGTACGAGCAGTACTTC
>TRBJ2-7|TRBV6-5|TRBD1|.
CASRRKRTGFYEQYF
TGTGCCAGCAGACGTAAAAGGACAGGCTTTTACGAGCAGTACTTC
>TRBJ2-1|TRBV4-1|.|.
CASSQEGAAELSYNEQFF
TGCGCCAGCAGCCAAGAAGGAGCGGCCGAACTCTCCTACAATGAGCAGTTCTTC
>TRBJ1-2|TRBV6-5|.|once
CASSSIDSGYTF
TGTGCCAGCAGTTCGATAGACTCGGGCTACACCTTC
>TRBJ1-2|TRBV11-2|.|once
CASRTAGSGRGLGYTF
TGTGCCAGCAGGACCGCGGGCTCCGGGAGGGGGTTAGGCTACACCTTC
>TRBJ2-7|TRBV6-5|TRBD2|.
CASSGGTSGFYEQYF
TGTGCCAGCAGCGGGGGGACTAGCGGGTTTTACGAGCAGTACTTC
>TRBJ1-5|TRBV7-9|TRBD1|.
CASSLEGAGQPQHF
TGTGCCAGCAGCTTGGAGGGGGCCGGGCAGCCCCAGCATTTT
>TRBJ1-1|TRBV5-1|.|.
CASKTTGDSGTEAFF
TGCGCCAGTAAAACCACCGGCGATAGCGGCACTGAAGCTTTCTTT
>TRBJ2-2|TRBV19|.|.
CASIGGLGNTGELFF
TGTGCCAGTATCGGGGGGCTCGGTAACACCGGGGAGCTGTTTTTT